The clone carrying this TCR beta chain turned up a few times. This sample is part of a study of neurological immune-mediated disorders. The V gene's germline CDR1 is ENHRY and CDR2 SYGVKD. This CDR3 spans 14 amino acids. V lost 4 bases, J lost 2 bases, and 0 bases stayed unmatched. Every sequencing run gave over 170 million TCR-beta sequences, taken from 15-18 subjects. TCRdb ran MiXCR on the 5' RACE reads and lists one entry per CDR3 protein. The table includes over 65,000 distinct CDR3 sequences, approximately 2.4% detected once. The rearrangement uses TRBV10-3 and TRBJ1-4; TRBD1 matches 8 bases. Sequencing used PBMCs. The clonotype comes from a woman aged 25-40 years with multiple sclerosis. The CDR3 sequence is CAISGTGTNEKLFF. The CDR3 DNA sequence: TGTGCCATCAGTGGGACAGGGACTAATGAAAAACTGTTTTTT.